This T cell receptor (beta chain) derives from a study of T cell changes during pregnancy in multiple sclerosis. Only in-frame clones appear in the TCRdb table, and some are missing; sequencing was by immunoSEQ multiplex PCR. This table holds just over 65,000 clones, roughly nine tenths found once. V was trimmed by 0 bases and J by 5 bases, leaving 4 bases between them. The CDR3 has 12 residues. In germline, CDR1 is LGHNA, CDR2 YSLEER. The sequence came from a female donor with multiple sclerosis, enrolled in a pregnancy study. Sequencing was performed on peripheral blood, taken in the second trimester of pregnancy. This chain joins TRBV4-3 and TRBJ2-5; D not certain. The CDR3, as DNA: TGCGCCAGCAGCCAAGACTCGGAGACCCAGTACTTC. This gives the protein CASSQDSETQYF.